This T cell receptor beta chain was sequenced in a study of blood T cells in healthy people across ages. Regarding the study as a whole: Aged donors had fewer naive CD4+ cells and lower diversity than long-lived donors.

The CDR3 spans 13 residues. CDR1 is MDHEN, CDR2 SYDVKM, per germline. The trim removed 5 bases at V and 6 bases at J, leaving 4 bases unmatched. A note on this clonotype: Its specificity is not known.

Caucasian individuals from Russia who were healthy and aged about 6 to 95 acted as donors. A minimum of 6 micrograms of total RNA was extracted per sample. A J-beta primer mix and a sample-barcoded 5' primer were used in a second PCR of roughly 6 to 11 cycles. Each of the samples gave a minimum of 2.5 million paired-end reads that contained CDR3. One entry per CDR3 protein results from TCRdb running MiXCR on the 5' RACE reads. The repertoire holds 800,000 or so distinct CDR3 sequences, with around 68% as singletons. The genes are TRBV28 and TRBJ2-4; 7 bases match TRBD1. What was sequenced was blood. The sequence was obtained from a man aged 30 to 45 in good health. CDR3 DNA: TGTGCCAGCAGTCCGGGACAGACAAACATTCAGTACTTC. Translation gives CASSPGQTNIQYF.